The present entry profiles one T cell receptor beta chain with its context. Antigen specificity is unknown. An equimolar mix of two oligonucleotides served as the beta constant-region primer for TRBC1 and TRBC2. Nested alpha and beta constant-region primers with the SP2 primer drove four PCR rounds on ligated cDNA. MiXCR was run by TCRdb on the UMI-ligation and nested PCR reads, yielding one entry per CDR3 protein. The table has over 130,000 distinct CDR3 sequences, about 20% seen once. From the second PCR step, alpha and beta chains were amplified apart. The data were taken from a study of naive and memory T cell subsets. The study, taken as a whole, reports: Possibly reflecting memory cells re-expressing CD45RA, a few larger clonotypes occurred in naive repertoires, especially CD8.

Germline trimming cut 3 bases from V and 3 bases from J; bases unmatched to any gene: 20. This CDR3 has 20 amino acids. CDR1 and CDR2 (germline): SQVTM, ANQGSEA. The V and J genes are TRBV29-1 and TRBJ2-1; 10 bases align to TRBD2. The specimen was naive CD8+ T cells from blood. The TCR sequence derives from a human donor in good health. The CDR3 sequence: CSVEGRGTSESQYLYNEQFF. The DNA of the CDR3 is TGCAGCGTTGAGGGGCGTGGGACTAGCGAGTCCCAATACCTCTACAATGAGCAGTTCTTC.